This T cell receptor (beta chain) is from a study of T-cell memory formation after mild COVID-19 (dated by TCRdb to the early 2020s). Regarding the study in general: TCR sequence clusters from the two donors were found to be largely donor specific. Longitudinal TCRalpha and TCRbeta repertoire sequencing tracked T-cell clones expanding and contracting after mild COVID-19 in a couple of donors. Two young, previously healthy adult volunteers made up the cohort, one male and one female.

A word on this clonotype: Its antigen remains undetermined. There are no base qualities to consult, and no much larger clone falls within one base.

The data were produced on an Illumina NovaSeq 6000. cDNA libraries for TCRalpha and TCRbeta were prepared by 5'RACE using constant-segment primers, with sample barcodes and unique molecular identifiers added. Trizol reagent was used to extract RNA from every sample. Amplification of the libraries took two PCR steps, and the second step added a second sample barcode plus Illumina TruSeq adapters. Libraries were sequenced on an Illumina NovaSeq with 2 x 150 bp paired-end reads. The study's processing was this. The reads were demultiplexed and collapsed into UMI-guided consensus sequences using migec v1.2.7. Using mixcr v2.1.11, the UMI consensuses were aligned to TRA and TRB V and J templates and assembled into clonotypes. Clonotypes were classified as expanded or contracted when called significant by both edgeR and NoisET, with noise models trained on biological replicates. For edgeR calls, the cutoffs were a false discovery rate-adjusted p below 0.01 and a log2 fold-change threshold of 1. As an exploratory analysis of dynamics, max-normalized trajectories of the 1000 most abundant clonotypes were examined by PCA with hierarchical clustering. Separately sequenced CD4+ and CD8+ repertoires were used to assign a CD4 or CD8 phenotype to each responding clone. TCRdb redid the processing of the public reads, applying fastp at Q25 and MiXCR, and retained in-frame beta chains. CDR3 protein sequences are deduplicated, and each keeps its most common genes and DNA. The V and J calls here are based on TCRdb, not the publication. In this sample the table shows 430,000 or so distinct CDR3 sequences, approximately 25% of which occur a single time. The ten largest clones represent around 13% of the sample.

Overall results and qualifications from the work: Whether the second-wave clones peaking on day 37 were SARS-CoV-2 specific was not confirmed. Contracting CD4+ clones appeared mostly in the CM and EM memory subsets, whereas CD8+ clones were enriched in EMRA. Only two mild cases were covered in the study, and larger cohorts including severe cases with pre-infection samples were considered necessary. Some responding clones were detected in pre-infection memory, suggesting pre-existing cross-reactive memory T cells joined the SARS-CoV-2 response. From day 15 to 85, contracting clones showed balanced CD4/CD8 phenotypes, whereas a second wave of clones that expanded from day 15 to 37 leaned towards CD4+.

Ficoll-Paque density gradient centrifugation was the method used to isolate PBMCs. From the germline V gene (reference sequence), CDR1 is LGHDT and CDR2 is YNNKEL. Inclusive of the bounding cysteine and phenylalanine, the CDR3 is 13 residues long. Just the 39-base CDR3 DNA is kept, in frame starting at base 1. V lost 5 bases and J lost 8 bases; the stretch between them is 13 bases long. This receptor was identified in an adult woman who had mild COVID-19 (a few samples of this study predate the infection). The sample titles of this study are shuffled in the database, so cell type and time point are left out; the donor was told from shared clones. Sequenced sample: PBMCs or a T cell subset sorted from them (not recorded which). In this chain, TRBV3-1 is recombined with TRBJ2-1, with the D segment identity uncertain. The DNA sequence reads TGTGCCAGCAGCTGGCGCGATGGAGATGAGCAGTTCTTC. This sequence encodes CASSWRDGDEQFF.